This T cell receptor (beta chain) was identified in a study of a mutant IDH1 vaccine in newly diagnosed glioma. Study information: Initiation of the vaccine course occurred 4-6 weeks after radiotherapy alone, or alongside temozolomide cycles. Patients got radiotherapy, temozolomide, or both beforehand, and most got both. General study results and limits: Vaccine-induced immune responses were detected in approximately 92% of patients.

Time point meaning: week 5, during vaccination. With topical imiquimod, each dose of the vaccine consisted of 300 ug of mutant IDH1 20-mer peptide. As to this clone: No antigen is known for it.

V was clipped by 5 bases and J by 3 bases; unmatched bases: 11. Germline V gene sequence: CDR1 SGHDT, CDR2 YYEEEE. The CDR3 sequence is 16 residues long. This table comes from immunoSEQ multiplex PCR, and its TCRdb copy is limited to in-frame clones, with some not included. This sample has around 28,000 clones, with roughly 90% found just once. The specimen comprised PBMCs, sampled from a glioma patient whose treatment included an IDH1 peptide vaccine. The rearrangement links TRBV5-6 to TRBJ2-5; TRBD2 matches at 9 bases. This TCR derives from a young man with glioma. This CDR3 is CASSLLLLAGKETQYF. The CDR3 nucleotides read TGTGCCAGCAGTCTATTACTTCTAGCGGGGAAAGAGACCCAGTACTTC. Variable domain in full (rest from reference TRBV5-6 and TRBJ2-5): DAGVTQSPTHLIKTRGQQVTLRCSPKSGHDTVSWYQQALGQGPQFIFQYYEEEERQRGNFPDRFSGHQFPNYSSELNVNALLLGDSALYLCASSLLLLAGKETQYFGPGTRLLVL.